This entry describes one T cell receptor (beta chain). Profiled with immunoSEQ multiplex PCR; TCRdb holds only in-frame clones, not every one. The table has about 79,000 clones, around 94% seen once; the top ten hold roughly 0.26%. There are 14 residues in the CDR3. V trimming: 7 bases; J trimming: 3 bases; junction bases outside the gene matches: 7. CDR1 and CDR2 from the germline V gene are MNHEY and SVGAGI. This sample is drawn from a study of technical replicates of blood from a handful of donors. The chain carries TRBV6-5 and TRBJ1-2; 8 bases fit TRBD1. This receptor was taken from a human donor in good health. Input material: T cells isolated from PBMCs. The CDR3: CASKGQGSYYGYTF. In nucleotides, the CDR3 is TGTGCCAGCAAAGGACAGGGCTCGTACTATGGCTACACCTTC.